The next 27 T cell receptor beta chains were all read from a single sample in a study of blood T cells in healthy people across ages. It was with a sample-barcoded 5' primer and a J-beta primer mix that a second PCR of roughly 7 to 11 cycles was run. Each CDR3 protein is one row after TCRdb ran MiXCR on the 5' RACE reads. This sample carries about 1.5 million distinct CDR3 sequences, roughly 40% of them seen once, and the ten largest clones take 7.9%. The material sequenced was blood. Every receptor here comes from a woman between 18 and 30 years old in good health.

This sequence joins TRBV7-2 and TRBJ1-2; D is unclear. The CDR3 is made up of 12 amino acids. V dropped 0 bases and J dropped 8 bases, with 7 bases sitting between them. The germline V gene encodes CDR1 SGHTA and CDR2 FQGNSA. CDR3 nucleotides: TGTGCCAGCAGCTTAGCGTTGGCGGGCTACACCTTC. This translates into CASSLALAGYTF.

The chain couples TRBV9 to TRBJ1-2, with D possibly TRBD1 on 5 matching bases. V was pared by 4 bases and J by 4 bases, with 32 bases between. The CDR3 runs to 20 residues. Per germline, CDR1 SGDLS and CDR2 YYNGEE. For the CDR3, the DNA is TGTGCCAGCAGCTTTCTCCCTCTACGGGGGGACGACCCGACCTTCTATGGCTACACCTTC. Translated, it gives CASSFLPLRGDDPTFYGYTF.

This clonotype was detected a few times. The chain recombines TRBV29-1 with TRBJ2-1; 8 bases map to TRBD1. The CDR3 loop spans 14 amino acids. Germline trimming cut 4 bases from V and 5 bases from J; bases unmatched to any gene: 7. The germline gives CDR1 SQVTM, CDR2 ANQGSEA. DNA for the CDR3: TGCAGCGTTGCCTTCGGGACAGGAAACAATGAGCAGTTCTTC. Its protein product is CSVAFGTGNNEQFF.

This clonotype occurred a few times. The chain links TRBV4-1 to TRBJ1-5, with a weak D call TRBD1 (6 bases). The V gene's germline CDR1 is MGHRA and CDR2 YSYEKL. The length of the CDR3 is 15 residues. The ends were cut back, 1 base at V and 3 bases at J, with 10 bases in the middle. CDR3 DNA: TGCGCCAGCAGCCAAGGACGGGACAACAATCAGCCCCAGCATTTT. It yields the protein CASSQGRDNNQPQHF.

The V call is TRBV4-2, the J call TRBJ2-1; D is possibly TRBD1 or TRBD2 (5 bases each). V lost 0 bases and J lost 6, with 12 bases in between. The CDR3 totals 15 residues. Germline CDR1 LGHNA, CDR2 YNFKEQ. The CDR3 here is CASSQDRAGGNEQFF. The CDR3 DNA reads TGTGCCAGCAGCCAAGATCGGGCTGGGGGCAATGAGCAGTTCTTC.

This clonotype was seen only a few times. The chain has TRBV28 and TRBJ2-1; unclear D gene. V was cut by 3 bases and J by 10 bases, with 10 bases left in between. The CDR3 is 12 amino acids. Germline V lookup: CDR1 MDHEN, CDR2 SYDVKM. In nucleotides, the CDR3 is TGTGCCAGCAGTTTGCTCGCCAGGGAGCAGTTCTTC. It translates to CASSLLAREQFF.

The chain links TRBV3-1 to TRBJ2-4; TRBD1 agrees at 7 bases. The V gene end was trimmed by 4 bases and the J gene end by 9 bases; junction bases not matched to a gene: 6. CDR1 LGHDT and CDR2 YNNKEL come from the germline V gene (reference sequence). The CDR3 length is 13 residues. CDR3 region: CASSLQGFGIQYF. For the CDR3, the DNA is TGTGCCAGCAGCCTACAGGGGTTTGGCATTCAGTACTTC.

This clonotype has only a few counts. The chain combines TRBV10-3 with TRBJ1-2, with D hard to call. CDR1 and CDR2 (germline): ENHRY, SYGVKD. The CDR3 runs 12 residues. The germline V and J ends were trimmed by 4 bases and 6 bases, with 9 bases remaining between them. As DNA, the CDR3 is TGTGCCATCAGTGTTGACGGAGATGGCTACACCTTC. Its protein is CAISVDGDGYTF.

The CDR3 DNA reads as TGTGCCAGCAGCTGGACCGCAGCCAGCGGAGATACGCAGTATTTT. Residues: CASSWTAASGDTQYF. The chain combines TRBV6-1 with TRBJ2-3, with a possible D match to TRBD2 (5 bases). V lost 6 bases and J lost 5, with 18 bases in between. The CDR3 totals 15 residues. From germline, CDR1 is MNHNS and CDR2 SASEGT.

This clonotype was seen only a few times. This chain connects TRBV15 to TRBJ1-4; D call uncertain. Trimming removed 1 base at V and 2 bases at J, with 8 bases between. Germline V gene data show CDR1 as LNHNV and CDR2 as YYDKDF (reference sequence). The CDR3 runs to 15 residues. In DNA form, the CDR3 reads TGTGCCACCAGCAGAGGTCCGGAGACTAATGAAAAACTGTTTTTT. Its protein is CATSRGPETNEKLFF. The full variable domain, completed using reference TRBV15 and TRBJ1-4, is DAMVIQNPRYQVTQFGKPVTLSCSQTLNHNVMYWYQQKSSQAPKLLFHYYDKDFNNEADTPDNFQSRRPNTSFCFLDIRSPGLGDTAMYLCATSRGPETNEKLFFGSGTQLSVL.

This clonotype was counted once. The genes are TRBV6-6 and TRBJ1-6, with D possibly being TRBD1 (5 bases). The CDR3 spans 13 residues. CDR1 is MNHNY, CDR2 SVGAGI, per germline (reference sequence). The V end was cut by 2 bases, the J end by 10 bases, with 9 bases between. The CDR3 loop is CASSYVGVSPLHF. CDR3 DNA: TGTGCCAGCAGTTACGTAGGGGTCTCACCCCTCCACTTT.

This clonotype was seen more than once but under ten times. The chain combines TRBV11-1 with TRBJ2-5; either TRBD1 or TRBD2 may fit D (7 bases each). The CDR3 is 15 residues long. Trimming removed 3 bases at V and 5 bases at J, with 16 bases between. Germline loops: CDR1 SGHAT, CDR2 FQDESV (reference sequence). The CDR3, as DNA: TGTGCCAGCAGCTTGGGCGGGGGACAGTCGGAGACCCAGTACTTC. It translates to CASSLGGGQSETQYF. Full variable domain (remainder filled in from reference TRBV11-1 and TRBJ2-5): EAEVAQSPRYKITEKSQAVAFWCDPISGHATLYWYRQILGQGPELLVQFQDESVVDDSQLPKDRFSAERLKGVDSTLKIQPAELGDSAMYLCASSLGGGQSETQYFGPGTRLLVL.

The CDR3 nucleotides are TGTGCCAGCAATAGGGCGGGCACTGAAGCTTTCTTT. This translates into CASNRAGTEAFF. The chain has TRBV6-5 and TRBJ1-1; D unclear. The CDR3 totals 12 residues. Trimming left V 7 bases short and J 4 bases short, with 10 bases between. Germline CDR1 reads MNHEY; CDR2 reads SVGAGI.

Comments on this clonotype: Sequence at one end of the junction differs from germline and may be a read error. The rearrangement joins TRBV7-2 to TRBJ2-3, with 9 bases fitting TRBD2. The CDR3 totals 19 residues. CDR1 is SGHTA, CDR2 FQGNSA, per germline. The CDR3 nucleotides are TGTGCCGGCAGCTTAAGGGTGGTGATAGCTAGCGGGGACACAGATACGCAGTATTTT. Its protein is CAGSLRVVIASGDTDTQYF.

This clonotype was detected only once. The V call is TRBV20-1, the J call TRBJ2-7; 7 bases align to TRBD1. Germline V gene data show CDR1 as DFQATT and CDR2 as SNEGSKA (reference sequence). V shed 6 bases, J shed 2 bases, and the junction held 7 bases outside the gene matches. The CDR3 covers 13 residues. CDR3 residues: CSAPRGGTYEQYF. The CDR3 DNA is TGCAGTGCCCCGAGAGGGGGCACCTACGAGCAGTACTTC.

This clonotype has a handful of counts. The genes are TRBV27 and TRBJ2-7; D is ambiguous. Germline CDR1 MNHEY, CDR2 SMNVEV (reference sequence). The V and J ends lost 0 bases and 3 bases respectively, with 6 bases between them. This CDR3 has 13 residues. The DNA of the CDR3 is TGTGCCAGCAGTTTATCACACCTCTACGAGCAGTACTTC. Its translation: CASSLSHLYEQYF.

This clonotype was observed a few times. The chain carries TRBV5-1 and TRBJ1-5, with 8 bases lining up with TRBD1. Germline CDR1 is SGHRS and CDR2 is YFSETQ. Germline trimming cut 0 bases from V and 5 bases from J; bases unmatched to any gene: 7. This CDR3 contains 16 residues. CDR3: CASSLGAGGADQPQHF. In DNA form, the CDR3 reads TGCGCCAGCAGCTTGGGGGCAGGGGGCGCGGATCAGCCCCAGCATTTT.

CDR3 nucleotides: TGCAGTGCTACCCCCGCGCTTGGACTGAACACTGAAGCTTTCTTT. Encoded protein: CSATPALGLNTEAFF. The chain employs TRBV20-1 and TRBJ1-1; D unresolved. From germline, CDR1 is DFQATT and CDR2 SNEGSKA (reference sequence). The CDR3 totals 15 residues. The ends were cut back, 4 bases at V and 0 bases at J, with 15 bases in the middle.

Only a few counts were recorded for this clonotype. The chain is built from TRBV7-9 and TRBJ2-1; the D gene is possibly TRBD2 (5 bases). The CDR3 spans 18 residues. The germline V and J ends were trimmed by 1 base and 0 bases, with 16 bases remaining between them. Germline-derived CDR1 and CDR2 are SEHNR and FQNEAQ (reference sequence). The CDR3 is CASSLGGAAFSSYNEQFF. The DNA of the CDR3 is TGTGCCAGCAGCTTAGGGGGAGCGGCTTTCAGCTCCTACAATGAGCAGTTCTTC.

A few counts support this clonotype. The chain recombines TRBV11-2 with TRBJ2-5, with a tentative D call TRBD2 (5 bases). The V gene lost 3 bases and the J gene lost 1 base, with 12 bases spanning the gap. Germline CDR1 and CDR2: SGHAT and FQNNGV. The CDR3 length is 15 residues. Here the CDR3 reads CASSLVAAVQETQYF. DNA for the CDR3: TGTGCCAGCAGCTTGGTAGCAGCGGTCCAAGAGACCCAGTACTTC.

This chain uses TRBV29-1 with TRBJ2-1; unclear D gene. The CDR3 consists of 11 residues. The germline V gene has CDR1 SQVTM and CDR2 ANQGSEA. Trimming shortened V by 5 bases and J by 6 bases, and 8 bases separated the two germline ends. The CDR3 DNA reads TGCAGCGTTCAACCTGCCAATGAGCAGTTCTTC. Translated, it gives CSVQPANEQFF.

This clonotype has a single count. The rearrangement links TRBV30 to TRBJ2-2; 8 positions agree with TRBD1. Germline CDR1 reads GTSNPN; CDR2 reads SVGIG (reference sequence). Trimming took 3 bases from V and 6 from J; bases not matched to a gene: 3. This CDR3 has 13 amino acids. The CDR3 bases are TGTGCCTGGAGGCGGACAGGGTCCGGGGAGCTGTTTTTT. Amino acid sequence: CAWRRTGSGELFF. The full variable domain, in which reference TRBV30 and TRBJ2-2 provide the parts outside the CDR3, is SQTIHQWPATLVQPVGSPLSLECTVEGTSNPNLYWYRQAAGRGLQLLFYSVGIGQISSEVPQNLSASRPQDRQFILSSKKLLLSDSGFYLCAWRRTGSGELFFGEGSRLTVL.

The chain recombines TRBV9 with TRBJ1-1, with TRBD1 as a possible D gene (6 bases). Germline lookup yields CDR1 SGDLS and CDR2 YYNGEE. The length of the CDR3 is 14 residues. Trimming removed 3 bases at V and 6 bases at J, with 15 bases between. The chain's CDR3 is CASSAGRGPAEAFF. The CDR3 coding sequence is TGTGCCAGCAGCGCGGGCAGGGGTCCAGCTGAAGCTTTCTTT.

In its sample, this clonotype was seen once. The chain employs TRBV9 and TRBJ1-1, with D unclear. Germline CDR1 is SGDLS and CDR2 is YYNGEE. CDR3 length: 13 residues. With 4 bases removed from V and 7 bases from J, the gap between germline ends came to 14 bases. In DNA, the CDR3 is TGTGCCAGCAGCCCAGAAGGAACTCGTGAAGCTTTCTTT. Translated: CASSPEGTREAFF.

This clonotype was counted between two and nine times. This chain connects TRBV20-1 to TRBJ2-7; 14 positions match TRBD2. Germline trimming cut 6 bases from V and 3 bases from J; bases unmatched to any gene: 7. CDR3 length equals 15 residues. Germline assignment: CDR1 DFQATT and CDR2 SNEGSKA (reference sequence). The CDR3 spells CSARLAGGPVYEQYF. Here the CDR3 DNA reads TGCAGTGCACGACTAGCGGGAGGGCCTGTCTACGAGCAGTACTTC.

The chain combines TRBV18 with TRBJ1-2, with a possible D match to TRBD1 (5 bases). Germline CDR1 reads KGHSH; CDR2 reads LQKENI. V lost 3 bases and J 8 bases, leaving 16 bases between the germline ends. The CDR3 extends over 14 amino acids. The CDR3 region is CASSPQGIEGGYTF. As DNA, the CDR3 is TGTGCCAGCTCACCGCAGGGAATTGAAGGCGGCTACACCTTC.

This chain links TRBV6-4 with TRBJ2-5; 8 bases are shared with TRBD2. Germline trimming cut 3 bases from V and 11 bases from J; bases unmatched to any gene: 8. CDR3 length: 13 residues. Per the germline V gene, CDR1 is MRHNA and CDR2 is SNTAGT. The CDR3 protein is CASSESGGYAQYF. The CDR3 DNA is TGTGCCAGCAGTGAGTCGGGGGGGTACGCGCAGTACTTC.